The TCR beta chain under discussion was sequenced for a study of CD8+ T cells in alopecia areata. The wider study: The study gave tofacitinib for 6 to 18 months, then 6 months off drug. Overall study results and limits: Many expanded lesional clones stayed in scalp and blood while on tofacitinib. Tofacitinib significantly lowered scalp clonality and expanded CD8+ clones among the top 100.

Extracted RNA was reverse transcribed into cDNA, the sequencing template. Sequencing was performed with immunoSEQ multiplex PCR; in TCRdb, only in-frame clones are kept and a portion is missing. The sample consists of a few hundred thousand clones, under 60% of them appearing once. Per the germline V gene, CDR1 is SGHDT and CDR2 is YYEEEE. The CDR3 contains 13 residues. V gave up 6 bases and J gave up 15 bases; unmatched junction bases: 12. Documented treatment: oral pan-JAK inhibitor, 5-10 mg twice daily. PBMC-derived CD4+ and CD8+ T cells were sorted. About this clone: Its antigen is currently unknown.

The chain employs TRBV5-6 and TRBJ2-4; 10 bases are shared with TRBD1. The receptor's source is a human donor with alopecia areata. Sequenced here: CD4+ T cells sorted from blood, sampled at week 4, from a patient treated with tofacitinib. The CDR3 spells CASTSRDRGYWYF. CDR3 DNA sequence: TGTGCCAGCACTTCCCGGGACAGGGGATATTGGTACTTC.